This TCR beta chain was sequenced for a study of cytomegalovirus exposure and HLA in healthy donors. Study-wide results and limits: Presence/absence analyses assumed roughly uniform sequencing depth across donors, which may not hold.

The PCR used 60 Vbeta and 13 Jbeta primers. Method: immunoSEQ multiplex PCR; TCRdb's copy keeps in-frame clones and lacks some. The sample features 40,000 or so clones, with 4% in its top ten. With respect to this clone: Its antigen is undetermined.

V trimming: 7 bases; J trimming: 4 bases; junction bases outside the gene matches: 7. The CDR3 totals 13 residues. The germline V gene encodes CDR1 SGHRS and CDR2 YFSETQ. Sequenced sample: PBMCs. The sequence was obtained from a male donor in good health and CMV-seronegative. The rearrangement joins TRBV5-1 to TRBJ1-1, with 7 positions matching TRBD1. For the CDR3, the DNA is TGCGCCAGCTCCAGGGGGTGGAGCACTGAAGCTTTCTTT. Its translation is CASSRGWSTEAFF.